Sequencing of this T cell receptor (beta chain) was carried out in a study of T cells in localized non-small cell lung cancer. Overall study results and limits: Peak T cell clonality was found in uninvolved adjacent lung, exceeding tumor. An association was observed between higher blood T cell density and longer overall survival. There were a median roughly 54 of the top 100 tumor clones appearing in adjacent lung.

Measured with immunoSEQ multiplex PCR; TCRdb has only the in-frame clones, and not every one. The sample yields about 30,000 clones, around 89% seen once. Comment on this clone: Antigen: not known.

The germline gives CDR1 MDHEN, CDR2 SYDVKM. CDR3 length: 16 amino acids. V was trimmed by 5 bases and J by 3 bases, leaving 19 bases between them. The chain is built from TRBV28 and TRBJ1-2; no firm D call. The clonotype originates from an older female donor with stage III squamous cell lung carcinoma. The sample was peripheral blood, taken before any cancer treatment. The CDR3 loop reads CASSHQPGRLYYGYTF. The CDR3, as DNA: TGTGCCAGCAGTCACCAACCGGGTCGACTATACTATGGCTACACCTTC.